This note documents a single T cell receptor (beta chain) sequence. Its antigen is currently not known. Within one base of it there is no much larger clone, and no base qualities were kept. This entry belongs to a study of cytomegalovirus exposure and HLA in healthy donors (dated by TCRdb to about 2017). Broadly, across the study: According to an earlier analysis of 550 to 750 of the donors, about 179 million T cells yielded 120 million or so unique TCR beta sequences and 276 Gb of sequence data. Roughly 320 gigabases of sequencing data and around 90 million unique TCR sequences made up an early release that covered around 640 HLA-typed donors. The genetic ancestry cluster associated with self-reported Caucasian donors included approximately 85% of the approximately 430 genotyped donors. The study aimed to test whether cataloging public T cell receptors could reveal signatures of past pathogen exposure. The study used immunosequencing to profile the T cell repertoires of 666 subjects and linked those repertoires to cytomegalovirus serostatus. In addition to the first cohort of roughly 670 subjects, a separate validation cohort of 120 different subjects was used. To predict cytomegalovirus infection status, the study combined high-throughput TCR immunosequencing, statistical association of individual TCRs with disease status, and machine learning. A later analysis re-analyzed previously published TCR beta repertoires from approximately 700 donors and added high-resolution HLA genotyping to study TCR occurrence patterns. The later analysis used no new phenotypic data to find candidate immune exposures, relying instead on TCR beta sequences and their occurrence across donors. An earlier analysis of several hundred of the donors used high-throughput TCR beta sequencing to judge whether each TCR beta V gene segment behaved as functional or pseudogenic. Alongside the repertoire data, information on donor age, sex, ethnicity and CMV serostatus was compiled. A later genetic analysis took genome-wide SNP genotypes for about three fifths of the roughly 700 donors and used that subset as a discovery cohort. Every discovery cohort repertoire had been produced on one sequencing platform. HLA typing included class I and class II loci at four-digit resolution. Typing coverage differed by locus: A, B, C, DRB1 and DQB1 were typed in about 629-640 donors, DQA1 in 500 to 550, DPA1 in 600 to 610, and DPB1 in 400 to 480. Because of strong linkage in the cohort, five DR-DQ haplotypes were treated as single units for association and clustering. On average, about 200,000 unique TCR beta nucleotide sequences were sequenced per donor among some 430 genotyped donors of the cohort, with 15% to 20% of those sequences being non-productive. General conclusions and limits of the study: The earlier analysis of some 560 of the donors excluded 15 to 20 rarely observed V segments, including chromosome 9 orphons, because counts were too low. It was suggested by the authors that the approach could potentially be generalized to other disease states and immunological phenotypes. Compared with the 666-donor mean, donors in an Asian-associated ancestry cluster had fewer N-insertions in productive TCRs, according to a later genetic analysis. Most TCR sequences were seen in very few donors, while some public TCRs were found in many individuals. According to a later analysis, most CMV-associated TCR beta chains appeared to be HLA-restricted, and the HLA associations seemed to be driven largely by CMV exposure. When HLA alleles, especially DR and DQ, strongly co-occurred, TCR associations were difficult to assign to individual alleles. The study gave a list of about 160 TCR beta chains associated with cytomegalovirus. The classifier was reported to diagnose cytomegalovirus status with high specificity and sensitivity in both the original cohort and the validation cohort. According to a later analysis, TCR association rates differed among HLA loci, with DRB1 alleles showing the most associated TCRs and HLA-C alleles showing the fewest. Because HLA typing was missing for some donors at each locus, association tests included only the typed subset. The only immune exposure information available for the cohort was CMV serostatus. The 87-base-pair reads could not distinguish some IMGT-functional V segments, including TRBV6-2 and TRBV6-3, so those segments were excluded. Only TCR beta chains were sequenced in this cohort, and the absence of alpha or paired-chain data limited detectable features. A cluster of highly shared sequence variants was judged likely to be a technical artifact of the sequencing pipeline. A later genetic analysis associated a missense DCLRE1C variant with V-gene and J-gene trimming of TCR beta chains, and an independent cohort replicated the association. In a later analysis, HLA-associated TCR beta chains showed more clonal expansion and lower generation probabilities than non-associated chains that were equally common. In vitro tests confirmed that three of the cytomegalovirus-associated TCR beta chains recognize cytomegalovirus antigens. A further reported finding was that TCR beta sequences accurately predicted the HLA-A and HLA-B alleles for most subjects in the first cohort. An earlier analysis of some 590 of the donors showed that most TCR beta V segments appeared in productive rearrangements either about 90% or about 30% of the time, which broadly matched IMGT annotations. Linkage disequilibrium might explain the correlated functional status among segregating V segments, but an unknown experimental factor could not be excluded. At a false discovery rate of 0.05, a later analysis linked fewer than 20,000 TCR beta sequences to specific HLA alleles. According to a later analysis, parvovirus B19, influenza, CMV and Epstein-Barr virus appeared linked to several top co-occurrence clusters. Sequencing depth was assumed to be roughly uniform across donors in the presence/absence analyses, though that assumption may not hold.

Library construction relied on the immunoSEQ multiplex PCR assay. A mixture of 60 forward primers for TCR Vbeta segments and 13 reverse primers for TCR Jbeta segments was used in the multiplex PCR. A multiplex PCR assay on genomic DNA amplified the CDR3 region of rearranged TCR beta genes. The Illumina HiSeq System was used to sequence the amplified TCR beta libraries as 87-base-pair reads. As for the original processing: Across the roughly 700 repertoires, a later analysis counted 80 million or so unique TCR beta chains, around 11 million of which were shared by at least two donors. A nearest-neighbor algorithm error-corrected the raw reads and collapsed the reads into unique sequences, merging closely related sequences to remove PCR and sequencing errors. Alignment of CDR3 sequences to IMGT reference sequences was used to assign V, D and J gene segments. For a sequence to be retained, a match of at least six nucleotides to both a V gene segment and a J gene segment was required. A rearrangement was called productive if the CDR3 had no stop codons and remained in frame with V and J, and every other rearrangement was called non-productive. CDR3 was defined by IMGT convention, running from the second conserved V-encoded cysteine to the conserved J-encoded phenylalanine. The earlier analysis of 500 to 750 of the donors excluded any sequence lacking an unambiguous match to a single V gene segment. An earlier analysis of a few hundred of the donors classified V segments as functional when productive rearrangements were above 56.7% and as segregating when the standard deviation between donors was above 5%. A statistical classification framework was built to diagnose cytomegalovirus status from the catalog of TCR beta chain sequences. In a later analysis, TCR nucleotide sequences were compared against IMGT/GENE-DB human TR gene sequences so that V and J genes could be assigned. Using the TCRdist pipeline, a later analysis assigned CDR3 sequences along with most-parsimonious VDJ recombination scenarios. A later analysis defined each TCR beta chain by its CDR3 amino acid sequence plus V-gene family, and excluded reads lacking a unique V-gene family. In a later analysis, 450 to 600 highly shared, low-generation-probability nucleotide sequences were removed to address suspected cross-contamination and a sequencing artifact. For each public chain, a later analysis derived a clonal expansion index from normalized ranks of inferred template counts within each repertoire. Generation probabilities in a later analysis came from a VDJ recombination model fitted to out-of-frame rearrangements, and those results were checked against IGoR. In a later analysis, hypergeometric tests were used to score TCR-TCR, TCR-HLA and TCR-CMV co-occurrence, with a repertoire-size bias correction applied to TCR pairs. A later analysis estimated false discovery rates by permuting HLA or CMV assignments 20 times. A later analysis grouped co-occurring TCRs with DBSCAN, adding TCRdist sequence similarity when clustering within HLA-allele-positive subsets. Repertoires with fewer than 30,000 or more than 120,000 public chains, plus five repertoires with anomalous nucleotide sharing, were excluded from co-occurrence clustering. Sourced from immuneACCESS, this table was stored by TCRdb with only in-frame sequences that have V and J called. A share of the clones is absent; for the studies checked, an unresolved V gene accounts for under half, and the remainder has no known explanation. The DNA was the basis for D and trimming; V, J and clone size are from that table. Here the sample has some 82,000 clones; 65% to 85% occur a single time. Of the sample, 2% to 2.5% falls within the top ten clones.

The cohort comprised some 730 healthy bone marrow donors. All cohort members were sampled while nominally healthy, although unrecorded immune exposures were likely present. The donor tested CMV seronegative, placing the donor among the 350 to 400 seronegative members of the cohort. A peripheral blood sample was collected from each donor, and TCR beta sequencing was performed on peripheral blood mononuclear cells. Genomic DNA extraction from the blood cell samples was performed with the Qiagen DNeasy Blood Extraction Kit. The CDR3 measures 13 amino acids from cysteine to phenylalanine. Only the CDR3 part of the read is kept: 39 bases, read in frame from the first base. V and J are trimmed by 3 bases and 7 bases, and the gene matches miss 2 bases of the junction. CDR1 and CDR2 are read off the germline V gene as MDHEN and SYDVKM.

This sequence was found in a woman aged 45-59 years in good health and CMV-seronegative. The sequencing input was PBMCs. The chain links TRBV28 with TRBJ1-2, with TRBD1 matching 10 junction bases. The DNA is TGTGCCAGCAGTTTGACAGGGGGCGGTGGCTACACCTTC. Its protein is CASSLTGGGGYTF.